These 14 T cell receptor beta chains share one sample of origin, sequenced in a study of response to subunit inactivated influenza vaccine. TCRdb redid the calling of the RT-PCR reads with MiXCR, one entry per CDR3 protein. The sample carries hundreds of thousands of distinct CDR3 sequences, more than 15% recorded once. This sample comprised CD4+ T cells sorted from PBMCs, obtained around 2 years after vaccination. The receptors come from a man aged 45-69 years who received an inactivated influenza vaccine.

The chain is built from TRBV10-3 and TRBJ2-1; TRBD2 agrees at 11 bases. V lost 9 bases, J lost 7 bases, and 2 bases stayed unmatched. The CDR3 is 12 amino acids. CDR1 ENHRY and CDR2 SYGVKD come from the germline V gene. The chain's CDR3 is CAISGRVNEQFF. The CDR3 DNA reads as TGTGCCATTAGCGGGAGGGTAAATGAGCAGTTCTTC.

This clonotype was counted between two and nine times. The V call is TRBV5-1, the J call TRBJ1-1, with TRBD1 matching over 8 bases. Losses at the gene ends were 9 bases for V and 0 bases for J; bases not matched to a gene: 4. Per the germline V gene, CDR1 is SGHRS and CDR2 is YFSETQ. This CDR3 is 13 amino acids long. In nucleotides, the CDR3 is TGCGCCACCGGACAGGGCTTGAACACTGAAGCTTTCTTT. The encoded protein is CATGQGLNTEAFF.

V usage is TRBV7-2 and J usage is TRBJ2-2; D gene ambiguous. Germline V gene data show CDR1 as SGHTA and CDR2 as FQGNSA. Trimming cost V 2 bases and J 1 base, with 11 bases left between them. This CDR3 is built from 16 residues. CDR3 sequence: CASSLTPYKNTGELFF. For the CDR3, the DNA is TGTGCCAGCAGCTTAACCCCATACAAGAACACCGGGGAGCTGTTTTTT.

The gene calls are TRBV6-2 or TRBV6-3 and TRBJ2-2, with D perhaps matching TRBD2 (6 bases). V gave up 6 bases and J gave up 0 bases, with 20 bases separating them. There are 18 residues in the CDR3. Germline-derived CDR1 and CDR2 are MNHEY and SVGEGT. CDR3 sequence (DNA): TGTGCCAGCAGAACCCCACTATTTAGCGGCGCGAACACCGGGGAGCTGTTTTTT. Translation gives CASRTPLFSGANTGELFF.

The chain uses TRBV9 and TRBJ2-3, with 7 bases aligning to TRBD2. CDR3 size: 16 residues. Trimming took 4 bases from V and 5 from J; bases not matched to a gene: 13. Germline V lookup: CDR1 SGDLS, CDR2 YYNGEE. CDR3 DNA sequence: TGTGCCAGCAGCCCCAGGCGGCGGGAGTGGGTAGATACGCAGTATTTT. Its translation: CASSPRRREWVDTQYF.

In its sample, this clonotype was seen many times. The V call is TRBV27, the J call TRBJ2-7; 7 nucleotides line up with TRBD2. With 5 bases clipped from V and 0 bases from J, the junction kept 10 bases outside the gene matches. The CDR3 contains 16 residues. The germline gives CDR1 MNHEY, CDR2 SMNVEV (reference sequence). The CDR3 DNA sequence: TGTGCCAGCAGTCCGTCGACTAGCAGGAGCTCCTACGAGCAGTACTTC. This codes for CASSPSTSRSSYEQYF.

The V and J genes are TRBV7-2 and TRBJ2-3; D unclear. The CDR3 has 15 amino acids. Trimming removed 0 bases from V and 5 bases from J, with 12 bases in between. The germline V gene encodes CDR1 SGHTA and CDR2 FQGNSA. CDR3 sequence (DNA): TGTGCCAGCAGCTTAGCGCCCCGGAAGGGAGATACGCAGTATTTT. It translates to CASSLAPRKGDTQYF.

This clonotype occurred a few times. The V call is TRBV27, the J call TRBJ2-6, with 7 nucleotides matching TRBD1. The CDR3 loop spans 15 amino acids. Looked up from germline, CDR1 is MNHEY and CDR2 is SMNVEV (reference sequence). V dropped 4 bases and J dropped 3; count of bases not matched to a gene: 3. In DNA, the CDR3 is TGTGCCAGCAGTTGGACAGGAGTTGGGGCCAACGTCCTGACTTTC. It encodes CASSWTGVGANVLTF.

This clonotype was seen more than once but under ten times. The rearrangement links TRBV12-3 or TRBV12-4 to TRBJ2-1; D gene ambiguous. The ends were cut back, 4 bases at V and 9 bases at J, with 13 bases in the middle. The CDR3 is 13 amino acids. CDR3 nucleotide sequence: TGTGCCAGCAGTTCATCTTCGACACGTGAGCAGTTCTTC. Translated, it gives CASSSSSTREQFF.

This clonotype was seen more than once but under ten times. The CDR3 reads CASSQEQNSRLAKNIQYF. DNA of the CDR3: TGCGCCAGCAGCCAAGAACAGAACAGCCGCCTAGCCAAAAACATTCAGTACTTC. The V call is TRBV4-3, the J call TRBJ2-4; D unresolved. The germline V gene encodes CDR1 LGHNA and CDR2 YSLEER. Trimming pared 0 bases from V and 0 bases from J, leaving 15 bases between. This CDR3 is 18 amino acids long.

The chain is built from TRBV20-1 and TRBJ2-1; tentatively, D is TRBD2 (5 bases). Germline-derived CDR1 and CDR2 are DFQATT and SNEGSKA (reference sequence). The CDR3 spans 11 residues. Trimming pared 4 bases from V and 10 bases from J, leaving 11 bases between. CDR3 sequence: CSATGLREQFF. DNA of the CDR3: TGCAGTGCTACCGGACTCAGGGAGCAGTTCTTC.

Only one count was recorded for this clonotype. J is TRBJ2-5 and V is TRBV7-2; TRBD2 matches at 7 bases. The V gene's germline CDR1 is SGHTA and CDR2 FQGNSA. V trimming: 7 bases; J trimming: 4 bases; junction bases outside the gene matches: 9. The CDR3 contains 14 residues. The CDR3 region has the DNA TGTGCCAGCAAAGGGGCTAGCGGTGGAGAGACCCAGTACTTC. Encoded protein: CASKGASGGETQYF.

This clonotype has only a few counts. J is TRBJ2-7 and V is TRBV3-1; 14 nucleotides match TRBD2. J was trimmed by 1 base and V by 3 bases; bases with no gene match: 8. Looked up from germline, CDR1 is LGHDT and CDR2 is YNNKEL (reference sequence). The CDR3 is made up of 18 amino acids. For the CDR3, the DNA is TGTGCCAGCAGCCACGTGACTAGCGGGAGGGCCTTTTCCTACGAGCAGTACTTC. Protein product: CASSHVTSGRAFSYEQYF.

The chain is built from TRBV14 and TRBJ2-1; D tentatively fits TRBD1 or TRBD2 (7 bases each). This CDR3 is 13 amino acids long. The V and J ends lost 0 bases and 14 bases respectively, with 14 bases between them. Germline V gene lookup returns CDR1 SGHDN and CDR2 FVKESK. DNA for the CDR3: TGTGCCAGCAGCCAAGACAGGGGGGGTCGCGAGTTCTTC. It yields the protein CASSQDRGGREFF. Full variable domain (missing parts from reference TRBV14 and TRBJ2-1): EAGVTQFPSHSVIEKGQTVTLRCDPISGHDNLYWYRRVMGKEIKFLLHFVKESKQDESGMPNNRFLAERTGGTYSTLKVQPAELEDSGVYFCASSQDRGGREFFGPGTRLTVL.